What follows is one T cell receptor (beta chain) and its context. The germline gives CDR1 SGHRS, CDR2 YFSETQ. With 4 bases removed from V and 6 bases from J, the gap between germline ends came to 13 bases. The CDR3 extends over 13 amino acids. These data belong to a study of blood T cell repertoires in COVID-19. Across the whole study: Both acute and convalescent COVID-19 samples were obtained from the United States, Italy and Spain.

Participants, about 18 to 90 years old, spanned around 25 US areas. The protocol was immunoSEQ multiplex PCR, while the TCRdb copy is restricted to in-frame clones and leaves out a portion. Among hundreds of thousands of clones, about 91% were seen once, and the ten largest hold around 9.3%. Sequencing used PBMCs or T cells enriched from blood (not recorded which). The sequence came from a young woman who had recovered from COVID-19. V gene TRBV5-1 combines with J gene TRBJ1-1; D unresolved. The CDR3 bases are TGCGCCAGCAGCCGACCCGAGAGGGCTGAAGCTTTCTTT. It encodes CASSRPERAEAFF.